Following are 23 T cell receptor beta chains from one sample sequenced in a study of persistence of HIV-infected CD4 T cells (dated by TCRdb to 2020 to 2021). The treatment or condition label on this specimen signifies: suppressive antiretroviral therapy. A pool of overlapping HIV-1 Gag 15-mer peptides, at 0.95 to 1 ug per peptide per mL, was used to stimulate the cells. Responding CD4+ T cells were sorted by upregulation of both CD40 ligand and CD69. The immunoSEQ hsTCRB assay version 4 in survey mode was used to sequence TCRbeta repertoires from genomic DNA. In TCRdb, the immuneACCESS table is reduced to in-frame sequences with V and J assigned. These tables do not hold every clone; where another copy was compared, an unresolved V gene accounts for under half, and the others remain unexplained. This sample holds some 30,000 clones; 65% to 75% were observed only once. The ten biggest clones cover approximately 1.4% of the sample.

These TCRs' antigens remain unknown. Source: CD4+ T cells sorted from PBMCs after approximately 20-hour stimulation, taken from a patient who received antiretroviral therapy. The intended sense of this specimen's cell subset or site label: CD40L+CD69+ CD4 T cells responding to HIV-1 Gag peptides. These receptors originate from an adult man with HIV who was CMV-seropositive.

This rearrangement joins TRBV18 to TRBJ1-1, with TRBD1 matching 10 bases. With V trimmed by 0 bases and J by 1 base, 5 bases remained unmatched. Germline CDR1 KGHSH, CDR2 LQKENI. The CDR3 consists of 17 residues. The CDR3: CASSPPRTGGKNTEAFF. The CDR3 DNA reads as TGTGCCAGCTCACCACCTCGGACAGGGGGAAAGAACACTGAAGCTTTCTTT.

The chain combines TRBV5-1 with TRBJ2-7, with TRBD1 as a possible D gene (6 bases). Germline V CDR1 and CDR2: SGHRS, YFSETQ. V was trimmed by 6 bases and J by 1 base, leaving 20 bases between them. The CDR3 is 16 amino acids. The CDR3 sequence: CASTKAGQMGSYEQYF. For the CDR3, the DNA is TGCGCCAGCACCAAAGCCGGACAGATGGGGTCCTACGAGCAGTACTTC. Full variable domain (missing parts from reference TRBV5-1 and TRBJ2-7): KAGVTQTPRYLIKTRGQQVTLSCSPISGHRSVSWYQQTPGQGLQFLFEYFSETQRNKGNFPGRFSGRQFSNSRSEMNVSTLELGDSALYLCASTKAGQMGSYEQYFGPGTRLTVT.

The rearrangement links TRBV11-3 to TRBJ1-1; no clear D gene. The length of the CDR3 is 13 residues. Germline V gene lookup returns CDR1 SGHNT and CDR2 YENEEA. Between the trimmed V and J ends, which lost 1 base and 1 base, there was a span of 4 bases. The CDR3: CASSLGENTEAFF. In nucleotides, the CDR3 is TGTGCCAGCAGCTTAGGGGAGAACACTGAAGCTTTCTTT.

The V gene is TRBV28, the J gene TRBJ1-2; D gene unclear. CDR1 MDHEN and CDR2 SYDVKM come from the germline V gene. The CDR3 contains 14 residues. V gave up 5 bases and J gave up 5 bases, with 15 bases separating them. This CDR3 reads CASSTDRSLYGYTF. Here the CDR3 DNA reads TGTGCCAGCAGTACCGACCGATCCCTTTATGGCTACACCTTC.

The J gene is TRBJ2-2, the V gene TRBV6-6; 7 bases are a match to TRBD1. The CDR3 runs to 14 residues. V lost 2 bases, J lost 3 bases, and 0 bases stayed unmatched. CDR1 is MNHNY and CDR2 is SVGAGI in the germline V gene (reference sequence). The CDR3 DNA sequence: TGTGCCAGCAGTTACCAGGGGGACACCGGGGAGCTGTTTTTT. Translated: CASSYQGDTGELFF.

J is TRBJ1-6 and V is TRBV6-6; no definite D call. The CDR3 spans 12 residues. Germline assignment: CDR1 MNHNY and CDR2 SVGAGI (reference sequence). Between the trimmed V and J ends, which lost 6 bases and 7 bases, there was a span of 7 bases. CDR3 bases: TGTGCCAGCAGCGACAAGAATTCACCCCTCCACTTT. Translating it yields CASSDKNSPLHF.

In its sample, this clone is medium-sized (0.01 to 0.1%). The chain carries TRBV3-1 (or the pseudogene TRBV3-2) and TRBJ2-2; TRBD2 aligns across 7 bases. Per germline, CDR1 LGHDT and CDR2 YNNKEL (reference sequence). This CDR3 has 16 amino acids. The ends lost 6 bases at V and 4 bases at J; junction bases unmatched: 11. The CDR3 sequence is CASSSLERGVTGELFF. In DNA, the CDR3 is TGTGCCAGCAGTTCTCTAGAGCGGGGAGTCACCGGGGAGCTGTTTTTT.

The CDR3 sequence: CASSSGLVGEKLFF. CDR3 in DNA: TGTGCCAGCAGTTCGGGACTGGTCGGTGAAAAACTGTTTTTT. V usage is TRBV27 and J usage is TRBJ1-4; D is perhaps TRBD1 (5 bases). Looked up from germline, CDR1 is MNHEY and CDR2 is SMNVEV (reference sequence). The CDR3 sequence is 14 residues long. Trimming left V 4 bases short and J 7 bases short, with 13 bases between.

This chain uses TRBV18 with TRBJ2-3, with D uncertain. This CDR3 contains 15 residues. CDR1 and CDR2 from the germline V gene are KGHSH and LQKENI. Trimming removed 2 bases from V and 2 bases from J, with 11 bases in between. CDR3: CASSPSRAYTDTQYF. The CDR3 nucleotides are TGTGCCAGCTCACCATCTAGGGCTTACACAGATACGCAGTATTTT.

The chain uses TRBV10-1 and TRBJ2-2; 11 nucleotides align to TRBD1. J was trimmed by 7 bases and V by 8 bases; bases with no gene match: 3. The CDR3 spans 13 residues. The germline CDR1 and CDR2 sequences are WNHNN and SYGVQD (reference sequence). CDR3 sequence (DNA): TGCGCCAGCGGGACAGGGGGGATCGGGGAGCTGTTTTTT. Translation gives CASGTGGIGELFF.

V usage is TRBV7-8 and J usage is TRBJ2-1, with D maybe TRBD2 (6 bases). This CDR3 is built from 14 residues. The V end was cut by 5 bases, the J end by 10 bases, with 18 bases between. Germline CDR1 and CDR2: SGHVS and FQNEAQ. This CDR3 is CASSPRRTGGEQFF. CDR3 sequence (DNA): TGTGCCAGCAGCCCGCGACGAACAGGAGGGGAGCAGTTCTTC.

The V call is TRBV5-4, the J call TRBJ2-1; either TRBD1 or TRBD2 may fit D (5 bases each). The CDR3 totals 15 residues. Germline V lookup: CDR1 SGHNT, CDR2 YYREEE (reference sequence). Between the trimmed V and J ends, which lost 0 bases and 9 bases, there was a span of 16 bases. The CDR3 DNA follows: TGTGCCAGCAGCTTGGTGAGGGGATCGGAAAGTGAGCAGTTCTTC. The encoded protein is CASSLVRGSESEQFF. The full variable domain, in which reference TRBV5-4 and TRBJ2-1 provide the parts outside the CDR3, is ETGVTQSPTHLIKTRGQQVTLRCSSQSGHNTVSWYQQALGQGPQFIFQYYREEENGRGNFPPRFSGLQFPNYSSELNVNALELDDSALYLCASSLVRGSESEQFFGPGTRLTVL.

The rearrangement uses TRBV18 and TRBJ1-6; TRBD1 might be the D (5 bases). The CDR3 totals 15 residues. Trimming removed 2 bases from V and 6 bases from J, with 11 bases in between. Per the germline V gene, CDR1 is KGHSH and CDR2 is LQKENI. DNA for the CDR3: TGTGCCAGCTCACCAGTAAGGGGAACTAATTCACCCCTCCACTTT. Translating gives CASSPVRGTNSPLHF.

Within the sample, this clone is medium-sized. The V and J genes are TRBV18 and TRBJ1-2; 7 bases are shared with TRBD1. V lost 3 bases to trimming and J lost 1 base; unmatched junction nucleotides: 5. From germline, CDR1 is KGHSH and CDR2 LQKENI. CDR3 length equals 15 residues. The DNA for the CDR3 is TGTGCCAGCTCACCGGTGGGACAGAGTAACTATGGCTACACCTTC. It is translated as CASSPVGQSNYGYTF.

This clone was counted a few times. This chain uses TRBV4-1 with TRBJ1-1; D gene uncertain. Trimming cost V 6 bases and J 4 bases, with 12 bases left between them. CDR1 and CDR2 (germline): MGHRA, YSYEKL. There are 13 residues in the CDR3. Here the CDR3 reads CASSSRVGTEAFF. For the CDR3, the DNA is TGCGCCAGCAGTTCACGGGTTGGCACTGAAGCTTTCTTT.

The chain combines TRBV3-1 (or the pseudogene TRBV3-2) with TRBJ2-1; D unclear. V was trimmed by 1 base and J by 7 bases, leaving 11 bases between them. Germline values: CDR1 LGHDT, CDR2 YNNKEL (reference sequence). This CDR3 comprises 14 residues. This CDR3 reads CASSQGGRPNEQFF. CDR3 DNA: TGTGCCAGCAGCCAAGGAGGTAGACCAAATGAGCAGTTCTTC.

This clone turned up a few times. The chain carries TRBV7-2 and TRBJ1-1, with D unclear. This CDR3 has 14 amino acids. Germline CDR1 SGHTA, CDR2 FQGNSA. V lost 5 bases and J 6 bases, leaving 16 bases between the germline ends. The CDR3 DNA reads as TGTGCCAGCAGCCTCGGGCCTTCCTCTCCTGAAGCTTTCTTT. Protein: CASSLGPSSPEAFF.

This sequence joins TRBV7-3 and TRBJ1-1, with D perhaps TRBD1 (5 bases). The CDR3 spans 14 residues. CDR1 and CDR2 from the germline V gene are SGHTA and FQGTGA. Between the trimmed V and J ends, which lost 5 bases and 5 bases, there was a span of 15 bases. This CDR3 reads CASSTGTEGTEAFF. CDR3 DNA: TGTGCCAGCAGCACCGGGACGGAGGGGACTGAAGCTTTCTTT. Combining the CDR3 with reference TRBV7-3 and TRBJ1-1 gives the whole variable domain GAGVSQTPSNKVTEKGKYVELRCDPISGHTALYWYRQSLGQGPEFLIYFQGTGAADDSGLPNDRFFAVRPEGSVSTLKIQRTERGDSAVYLCASSTGTEGTEAFFGQGTRLTVV.

The CDR3 loop reads CASSPGLGAHHEQYF. CDR3 in DNA: TGTGCCAGCAGCCCCGGACTTGGAGCCCACCACGAGCAGTACTTC. The chain is built from TRBV6-5 and TRBJ2-7, with a weak D call TRBD2 (5 bases). The length of the CDR3 is 15 residues. V was clipped by 6 bases and J by 5 bases, with 20 bases between them. The germline V gene has CDR1 MNHEY and CDR2 SVGAGI.

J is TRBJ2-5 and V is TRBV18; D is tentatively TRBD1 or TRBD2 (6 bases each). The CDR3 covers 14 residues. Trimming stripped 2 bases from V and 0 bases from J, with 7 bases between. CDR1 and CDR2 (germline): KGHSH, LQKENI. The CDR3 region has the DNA TGTGCCAGCTCACCAAGGGGGGACCAAGAGACCCAGTACTTC. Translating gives CASSPRGDQETQYF.

The DNA for the CDR3 is TGTGCCAGCAGCCAAACAGGGGCAGTTGAGGGCTACACCTTC. This codes for CASSQTGAVEGYTF. The chain is built from TRBV3-1 (or the pseudogene TRBV3-2) and TRBJ1-2; 7 bases are shared with TRBD1. The CDR3 contains 14 residues. The V gene's germline CDR1 is LGHDT and CDR2 YNNKEL (reference sequence). The J segment lost 8 bases and the V segment lost 2 bases, leaving 8 bases of the junction unmatched.

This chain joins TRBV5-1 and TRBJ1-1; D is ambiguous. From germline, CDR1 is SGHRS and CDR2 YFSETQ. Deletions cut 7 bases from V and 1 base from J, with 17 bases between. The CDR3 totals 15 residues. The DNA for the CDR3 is TGCGCCAGCCGCCCGGGTGGCATGGGGAACACTGAAGCTTTCTTT. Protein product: CASRPGGMGNTEAFF.

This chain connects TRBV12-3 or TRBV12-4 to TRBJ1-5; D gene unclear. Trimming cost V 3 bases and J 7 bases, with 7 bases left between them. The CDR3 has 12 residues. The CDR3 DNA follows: TGTGCCAGCAGTTTCATCGCGCAGCCCCAGCATTTT. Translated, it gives CASSFIAQPQHF.